This T cell receptor (beta chain) was documented in a study of shared clonotypes between healthy human individuals. The overall study: Donors consisted of a couple of women and a few men between 18 and 49.

The CDR3 sequence is 14 residues long. Germline values: CDR1 MDHEN, CDR2 SYDVKM. Trimming removed 2 bases from V and 1 base from J, with 8 bases in between. Naive CD8 cells were CD45RO-negative, positively selected for CCR7, excluding terminally differentiated effector memory CD45RA+ cells. Genomic DNA of each subset was evenly split across several immunoSEQ plates. The table came from immunoSEQ multiplex PCR; TCRdb's copy has only in-frame clones and leaves some out. The sample includes hundreds of thousands of clones, around 96% seen only once; the top ten take about 0.11%. The specimen was naive CD8+ T cells sorted from blood. The chain recombines TRBV28 with TRBJ1-1; D call uncertain. This receptor was obtained from a woman in her twenties or thirties in good health. The CDR3 DNA is TGTGCCAGCAGTTTAACCCTAAGGAACACTGAAGCTTTCTTT. Protein sequence: CASSLTLRNTEAFF.